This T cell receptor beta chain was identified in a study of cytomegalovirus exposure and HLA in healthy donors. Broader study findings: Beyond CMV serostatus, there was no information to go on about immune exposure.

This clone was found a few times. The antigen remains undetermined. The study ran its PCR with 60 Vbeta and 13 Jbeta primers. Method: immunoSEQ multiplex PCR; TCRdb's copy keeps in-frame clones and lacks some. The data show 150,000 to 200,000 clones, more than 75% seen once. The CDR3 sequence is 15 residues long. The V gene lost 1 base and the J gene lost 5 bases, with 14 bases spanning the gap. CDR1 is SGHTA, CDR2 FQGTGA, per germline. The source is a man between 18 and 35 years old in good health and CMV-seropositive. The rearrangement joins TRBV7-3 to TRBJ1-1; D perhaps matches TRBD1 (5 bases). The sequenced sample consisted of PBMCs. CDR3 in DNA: TGTGCCAGCAGCTTAAGTCCCTCAGGGAATACTGAAGCTTTCTTT. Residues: CASSLSPSGNTEAFF.